The present TCR beta chain was sequenced within a study of OX40 agonist ivuxolimab in advanced cancers. Study in general: Cancers in dose escalation were hepatocellular, melanoma, renal cell and head and neck.

The table lists this clone with a count of one. The method was immunoSEQ multiplex PCR; TCRdb's version includes in-frame clones alone and lacks a portion of them. Altogether tens of thousands of clones are present, about four fifths being singletons, with the ten largest covering around 5%. The source material was CD4+ or CD8+ T cells sorted from blood, sampled in a trial of the OX40 agonist ivuxolimab. The TCR was taken from an adult with an advanced solid tumor such as melanoma, head and neck, liver or kidney cancer.

CDR3 in DNA: TGTGCCAGCAGCGTAGGAGCCGGGACAGGGGATTATAAAGGCAATCAGCCCCAGCATTTT. It yields the protein CASSVGAGTGDYKGNQPQHF. The genes are TRBV11-3 and TRBJ1-5, with TRBD1 matching over 10 bases. The CDR3 loop spans 20 amino acids. Germline V CDR1 and CDR2: SGHNT, YENEEA. The V segment lost 5 bases and the J segment 2 bases; nucleotides outside the gene matches: 18.